This T cell receptor beta chain appears in the sequencing data of a study of immune characterization of retroperitoneal liposarcoma. TCRdb re-analysed the PCR reads in MiXCR, keeping a single row per CDR3 protein. The sample carries about 3,000 distinct CDR3 sequences, roughly 46% recorded once. This CDR3 comprises 15 residues. V was trimmed by 4 bases and J by 1 base, leaving 14 bases between them. The sequence came from a male donor with retroperitoneal liposarcoma. This sequence joins TRBV6-7 and TRBJ2-7; D is unclear. TRBV6-7 is identified as an open reading frame with a role that is uncertain. The sequencing sample was made of tumor tissue. The CDR3 nucleotides read TGTGCCAGCAGTTCTCCGACTGGTTCGTCCTACGAGCAGTACTTC. Translating gives CASSSPTGSSYEQYF.